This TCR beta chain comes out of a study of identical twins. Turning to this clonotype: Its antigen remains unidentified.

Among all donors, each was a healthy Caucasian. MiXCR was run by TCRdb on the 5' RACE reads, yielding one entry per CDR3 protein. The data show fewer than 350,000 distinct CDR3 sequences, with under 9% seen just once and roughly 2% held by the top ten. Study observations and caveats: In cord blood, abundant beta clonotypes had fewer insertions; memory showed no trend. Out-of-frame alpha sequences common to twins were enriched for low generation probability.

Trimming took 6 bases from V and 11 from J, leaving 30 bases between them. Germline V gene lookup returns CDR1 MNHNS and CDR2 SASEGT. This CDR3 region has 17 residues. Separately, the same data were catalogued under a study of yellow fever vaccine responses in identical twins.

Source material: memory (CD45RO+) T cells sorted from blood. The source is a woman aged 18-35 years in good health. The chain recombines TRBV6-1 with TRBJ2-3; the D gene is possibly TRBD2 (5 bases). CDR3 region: CASSAGMKVTLGGGQYF. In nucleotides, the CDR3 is TGTGCCAGCAGCGCTGGGATGAAGGTGACCCTCGGAGGAGGGCAGTATTTT.